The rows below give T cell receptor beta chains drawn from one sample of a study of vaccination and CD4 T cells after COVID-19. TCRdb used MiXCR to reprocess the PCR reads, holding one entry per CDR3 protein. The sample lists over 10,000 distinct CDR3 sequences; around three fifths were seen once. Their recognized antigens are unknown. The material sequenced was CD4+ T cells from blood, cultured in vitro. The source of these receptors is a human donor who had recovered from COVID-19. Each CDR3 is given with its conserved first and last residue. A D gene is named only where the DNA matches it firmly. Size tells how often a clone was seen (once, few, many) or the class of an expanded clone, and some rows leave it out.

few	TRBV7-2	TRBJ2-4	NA	CASSLGPSRGKNIQYF	TGTGCCAGCAGCTTAGGGCCCTCAAGAGGCAAAAACATTCAGTACTTC
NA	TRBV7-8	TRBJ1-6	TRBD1	CASSLIIRDRKPYNSPLHF	TGTGCCAGCAGCTTAATTATTAGGGACAGAAAGCCGTATAATTCACCCCTCCACTTT
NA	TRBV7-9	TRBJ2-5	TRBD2	CASSWTSGKETQYF	TGTGCCAGCAGCTGGACTAGCGGAAAAGAGACCCAGTACTTC
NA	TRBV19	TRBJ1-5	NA	CASSSTGQGVNQPQHF	TGTGCCAGTAGTTCCACGGGGCAGGGCGTCAATCAGCCCCAGCATTTT
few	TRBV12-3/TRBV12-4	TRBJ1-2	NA	CASSFISGSGYTF	TGTGCCAGCAGCTTTATCTCAGGGAGCGGCTACACCTTC
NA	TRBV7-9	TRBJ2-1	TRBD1	CASSPGGQDINEQFF	TGTGCCAGCAGCCCAGGGGGACAGGATATCAATGAGCAGTTCTTC
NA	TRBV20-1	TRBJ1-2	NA	CSARDWNGATPNYGYTF	TGCAGTGCTAGAGATTGGAACGGAGCCACCCCTAACTATGGCTACACCTTC
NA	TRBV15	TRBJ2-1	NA	CATSRGTVKDEQFF	TGTGCCACCAGCAGGGGCACAGTGAAGGATGAGCAGTTCTTC
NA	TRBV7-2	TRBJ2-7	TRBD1	CASSVQGGQGYEQYF	TGTGCCAGCAGCGTACAGGGGGGACAGGGGTACGAGCAGTACTTC
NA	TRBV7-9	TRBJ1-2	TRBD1	CASSEQGAGYGYTF	TGTGCCAGCAGCGAACAGGGGGCCGGCTATGGCTACACCTTC
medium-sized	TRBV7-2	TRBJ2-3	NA	CASSPARTEYTQYF	TGTGCCAGCAGCCCCGCCCGGACGGAATATACGCAGTATTTT
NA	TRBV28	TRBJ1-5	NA	CASTFSPGQFFNQPQHF	TGTGCCAGCACCTTTTCCCCCGGGCAGTTCTTCAATCAGCCCCAGCATTTT
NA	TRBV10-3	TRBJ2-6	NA	CAISAQVGSGANVLTF	TGTGCCATCAGTGCCCAAGTTGGCTCTGGGGCCAACGTCCTGACTTTC
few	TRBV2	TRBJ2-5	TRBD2	CASSELAGGPGTQYF	TGTGCCAGCAGTGAACTAGCGGGAGGGCCGGGGACCCAGTACTTC
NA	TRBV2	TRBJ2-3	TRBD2	CASSLRASGSYDTQYF	TGTGCCAGTTCCCTTCGGGCTAGCGGGAGTTACGATACGCAGTATTTT
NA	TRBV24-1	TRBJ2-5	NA	CATSDGAVETQYF	TGTGCCACCAGTGATGGGGCGGTGGAGACCCAGTACTTC
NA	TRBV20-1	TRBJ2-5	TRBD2	CSARDVGLAGDLETQYF	TGCAGTGCTAGAGATGTGGGACTAGCGGGAGATTTAGAGACCCAGTACTTC
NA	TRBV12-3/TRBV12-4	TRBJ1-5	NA	CASSLANQPQHF	TGTGCCAGCAGTTTGGCCAATCAGCCCCAGCATTTT
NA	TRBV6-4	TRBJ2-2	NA	CASSDSDTGELFF	TGTGCCAGCAGTGACTCCGACACCGGGGAGCTGTTTTTT
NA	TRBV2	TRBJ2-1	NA	CASRDSMSSYNEQFF	TGTGCCAGCAGAGACAGCATGAGCTCCTACAATGAGCAGTTCTTC
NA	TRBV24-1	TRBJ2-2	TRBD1	CATSVTGTGNTGELFF	TGTGCCACCAGTGTCACAGGGACAGGGAACACCGGGGAGCTGTTTTTT
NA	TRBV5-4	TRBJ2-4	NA	CASSLGTGYRNIQYF	TGTGCCAGCAGCTTGGGTACAGGGTATCGCAACATTCAGTACTTC
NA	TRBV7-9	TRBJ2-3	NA	CASSLAQGGADTQYF	TGTGCCAGCAGCTTAGCACAGGGGGGGGCAGATACGCAGTATTTT
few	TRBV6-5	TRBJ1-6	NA	CASSYSYIRDSPLHF	TGTGCCAGCAGTTACTCGTATATTCGGGATTCACCCCTCCACTTT
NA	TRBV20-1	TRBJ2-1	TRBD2	CSASAGDEQFF	TGCAGTGCTAGCGCGGGGGATGAGCAGTTCTTC
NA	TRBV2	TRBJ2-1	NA	CASSGGQLGGTGGEQFF	TGTGCCAGCAGTGGGGGACAGCTTGGCGGTACCGGGGGAGAGCAGTTCTTC
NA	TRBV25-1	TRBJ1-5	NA	CASSEKGTDQHF	TGTGCCAGCAGTGAAAAGGGGACGGACCAGCATTTT
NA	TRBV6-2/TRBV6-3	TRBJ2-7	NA	CASSYYRQDYEQYF	TGTGCCAGCAGTTACTATCGACAGGACTACGAGCAGTACTTC
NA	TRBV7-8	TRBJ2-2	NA	CASSLKSRGELFF	TGTGCCAGCAGCTTAAAAAGCCGCGGGGAGCTGTTTTTT
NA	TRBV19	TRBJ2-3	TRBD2	CASSIGGGTSTDTQYF	TGTGCCAGTAGTATCGGGGGGGGTACTAGCACAGATACGCAGTATTTT
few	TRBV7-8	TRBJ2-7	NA	CASSLGNTVYSYEQYF	TGTGCCAGCAGCTTAGGTAACACAGTTTACTCCTACGAGCAGTACTTC
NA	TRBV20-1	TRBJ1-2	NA	CSARSIRTALNYGYTF	TGCAGTGCTAGATCAATTCGGACAGCGCTTAACTATGGCTACACCTTC
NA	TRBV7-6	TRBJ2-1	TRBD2	CASSYQPRDYPMSSYNEQFF	TGTGCCAGCAGCTATCAACCCCGGGACTACCCTATGAGCTCCTACAATGAGCAGTTCTTC
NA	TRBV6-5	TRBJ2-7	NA	CASSYSIQGLPEQYF	TGTGCCAGCAGTTACTCGATCCAGGGGCTTCCCGAGCAGTACTTC
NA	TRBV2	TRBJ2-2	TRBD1	CASADDRAVTGELFF	TGTGCCAGCGCCGACGACAGGGCTGTCACCGGGGAGCTGTTTTTT
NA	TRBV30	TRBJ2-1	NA	CAWSLTLGGNEQFF	TGTGCCTGGAGCCTGACCCTAGGCGGCAATGAGCAGTTCTTC
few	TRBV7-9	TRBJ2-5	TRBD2	CASSKSGGIQTQYF	TGTGCCAGCAGCAAATCCGGGGGGATCCAGACCCAGTACTTC
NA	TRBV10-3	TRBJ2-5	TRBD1	CAISDFTGGETQYF	TGTGCCATCAGTGATTTCACAGGGGGTGAGACCCAGTACTTC
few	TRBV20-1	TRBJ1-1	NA	CRSGNLNTEAFF	TGCAGATCAGGGAATTTGAACACTGAAGCTTTCTTT
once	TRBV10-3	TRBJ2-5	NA	CAISRGGNQETQYF	TGTGCCATCTCTAGGGGGGGTAACCAAGAGACCCAGTACTTC
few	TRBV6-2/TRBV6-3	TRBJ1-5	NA	CASSYSNIRHPREPQHF	TGTGCCAGCAGTTACTCGAATATCCGACATCCTAGGGAACCCCAGCATTTT